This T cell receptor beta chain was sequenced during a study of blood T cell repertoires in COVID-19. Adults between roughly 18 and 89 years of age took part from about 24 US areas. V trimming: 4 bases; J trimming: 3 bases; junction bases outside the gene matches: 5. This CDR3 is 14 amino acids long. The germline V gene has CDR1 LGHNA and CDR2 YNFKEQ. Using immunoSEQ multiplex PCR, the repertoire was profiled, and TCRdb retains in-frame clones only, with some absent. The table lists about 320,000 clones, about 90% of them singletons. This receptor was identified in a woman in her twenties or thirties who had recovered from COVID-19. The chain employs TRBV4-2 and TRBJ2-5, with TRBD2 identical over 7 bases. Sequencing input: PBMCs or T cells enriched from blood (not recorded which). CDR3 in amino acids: CASSPTSVEETQYF. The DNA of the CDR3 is TGTGCCAGCAGCCCCACTAGCGTAGAAGAGACCCAGTACTTC.